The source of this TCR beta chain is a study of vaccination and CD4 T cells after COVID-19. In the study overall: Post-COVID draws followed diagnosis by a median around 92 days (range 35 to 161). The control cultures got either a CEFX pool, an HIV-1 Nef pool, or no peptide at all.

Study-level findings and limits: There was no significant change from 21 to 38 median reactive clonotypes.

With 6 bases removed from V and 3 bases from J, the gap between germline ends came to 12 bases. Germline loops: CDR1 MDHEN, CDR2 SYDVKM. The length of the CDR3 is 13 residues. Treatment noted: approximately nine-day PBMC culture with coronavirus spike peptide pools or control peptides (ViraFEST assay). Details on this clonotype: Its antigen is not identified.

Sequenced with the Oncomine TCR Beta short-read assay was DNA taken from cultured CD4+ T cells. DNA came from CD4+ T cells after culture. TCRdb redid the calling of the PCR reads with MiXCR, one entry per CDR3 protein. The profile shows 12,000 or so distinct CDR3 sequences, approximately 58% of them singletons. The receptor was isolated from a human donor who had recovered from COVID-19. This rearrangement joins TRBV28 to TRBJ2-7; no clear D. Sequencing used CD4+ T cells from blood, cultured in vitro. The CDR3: CASRLDGNYEQYF. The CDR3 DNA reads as TGTGCCAGCAGGCTTGACGGAAACTACGAGCAGTACTTC.